These 3 T cell receptor beta chains share one sample of origin, sequenced in a study of cytomegalovirus exposure and HLA in healthy donors. Use of 60 Vbeta and 13 Jbeta primers characterized the PCR. Produced via immunoSEQ multiplex PCR; TCRdb's table is partial and in-frame only. The profile shows about 150,000 clones, around 68% of them singletons. Specimen: PBMCs. The receptors shown here come from a man aged 25-40 years in good health and CMV-seronegative.

V usage is TRBV10-3 and J usage is TRBJ2-1; D not resolved. The CDR3 consists of 11 residues. Between the trimmed V and J ends, which lost 10 bases and 9 bases, there was a span of 13 bases. Germline CDR1 ENHRY, CDR2 SYGVKD. The CDR3 DNA reads as TGTGCCACAACTCACGAGTGTGAGCAGTTCTTC. Protein sequence: CATTHECEQFF.

The genes are TRBV6-5 and TRBJ1-1; 9 bases map to TRBD1. Per germline, CDR1 MNHEY and CDR2 SVGAGI. V lost 5 bases and J lost 4; bases outside the gene matches: 8. This CDR3 comprises 15 residues. The CDR3, as DNA: TGTGCCAGCAGTAATGGGGACAGGGATGCCACTGAAGCTTTCTTT. It codes for CASSNGDRDATEAFF.

This clone was seen only a few times. The V call is TRBV6-1, the J call TRBJ2-2; 11 bases are a match to TRBD1. This CDR3 has 15 residues. In germline, CDR1 is MNHNS, CDR2 SASEGT. The J segment lost 4 bases and the V segment lost 3 bases, leaving 1 base of the junction unmatched. The CDR3 is CASSDGTGGTGELFF. The CDR3 region has the DNA TGTGCCAGCAGTGACGGGACAGGGGGCACCGGGGAGCTGTTTTTT.